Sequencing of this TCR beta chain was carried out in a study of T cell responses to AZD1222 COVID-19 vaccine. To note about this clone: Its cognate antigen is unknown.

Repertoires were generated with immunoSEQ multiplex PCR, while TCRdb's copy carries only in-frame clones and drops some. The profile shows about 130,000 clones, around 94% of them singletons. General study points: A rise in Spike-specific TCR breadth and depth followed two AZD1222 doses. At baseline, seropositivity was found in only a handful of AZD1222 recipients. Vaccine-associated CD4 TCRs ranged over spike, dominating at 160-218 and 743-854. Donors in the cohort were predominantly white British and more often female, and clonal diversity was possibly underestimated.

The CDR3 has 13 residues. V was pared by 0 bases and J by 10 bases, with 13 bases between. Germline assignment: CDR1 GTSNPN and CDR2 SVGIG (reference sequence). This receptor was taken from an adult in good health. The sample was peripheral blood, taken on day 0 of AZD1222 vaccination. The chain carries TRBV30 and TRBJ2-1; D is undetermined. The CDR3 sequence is CAWSVRPTLEQFF. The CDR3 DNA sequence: TGTGCCTGGAGTGTACGCCCTACGCTAGAGCAGTTCTTC.